The 27 T cell receptor beta chains in this list originate from one sample, sequenced in a study of cytomegalovirus exposure and HLA in healthy donors. The PCR ran on 60 Vbeta and 13 Jbeta primers. The protocol was immunoSEQ multiplex PCR, while the TCRdb copy is restricted to in-frame clones and leaves out a portion. The table includes more than 60,000 clones, about four fifths detected once. What was sequenced was PBMCs. Receptor source: a woman aged 25 to 45 in good health and CMV-seronegative.

V is TRBV7-6 and J is TRBJ2-7; 9 bases are a match to TRBD1. Germline V lookup: CDR1 SGHVS, CDR2 FNYEAQ. The J segment lost 3 bases and the V segment lost 5 bases, leaving 8 bases of the junction unmatched. CDR3 size: 15 residues. The CDR3 sequence: CASSQSSGQGYEQYF. The CDR3 coding sequence is TGTGCCAGCAGCCAGTCATCGGGACAGGGCTACGAGCAGTACTTC.

The J gene is TRBJ1-5, the V gene TRBV5-4, with 7 bases fitting TRBD1. J lost 4 bases, V lost 0 bases, and 7 bases had no gene match. The CDR3 is made up of 16 amino acids. Germline CDR1 is SGHNT and CDR2 is YYREEE (reference sequence). The CDR3 nucleotides read TGTGCCAGCAGCTTGGGTCGGGACAGCCGTAATCAGCCCCAGCATTTT. Its protein product is CASSLGRDSRNQPQHF.

V usage is TRBV27 and J usage is TRBJ1-1; D remains unclear. From germline, CDR1 is MNHEY and CDR2 SMNVEV (reference sequence). This CDR3 contains 13 residues. Trimming removed 7 bases at V and 1 base at J, with 10 bases between. CDR3: CASNPTRNTEAFF. The DNA for the CDR3 is TGTGCCAGCAACCCGACACGGAACACTGAAGCTTTCTTT.

The CDR3 bases are TGTGCCAGCAGCGCCACACGAACAGGGGGCGCCTCCGGGGAGCTGTTTTTT. As protein: CASSATRTGGASGELFF. The V and J genes are TRBV5-4 and TRBJ2-2; 9 nucleotides match TRBD1. The CDR3 sequence is 17 residues long. CDR1 and CDR2 from the germline V gene are SGHNT and YYREEE (reference sequence). Losses at the gene ends were 4 bases for V and 6 bases for J; bases not matched to a gene: 13.

The chain links TRBV2 to TRBJ2-3, with 7 bases aligning to TRBD1. V lost 9 bases to trimming and J lost 7 bases; unmatched junction nucleotides: 13. Germline CDR1 and CDR2: SNHLY and FYNNEI. The CDR3 extends over 14 amino acids. As DNA, the CDR3 is TGTGCCAGTCCTGGACAGGCGAAAGCTAATACGCAGTATTTT. As protein: CASPGQAKANTQYF.

CDR3 protein: CASSNWDRGRTEQFF. CDR3 bases: TGTGCCAGCAGTAACTGGGACAGGGGGCGAACTGAGCAGTTCTTC. The V and J genes are TRBV6-6 and TRBJ2-1; 12 positions agree with TRBD1. Looked up from germline, CDR1 is MNHNY and CDR2 is SVGAGI (reference sequence). V gave up 5 bases and J gave up 9 bases; unmatched junction bases: 8. The CDR3 is 15 amino acids.

The V gene is TRBV7-8, the J gene TRBJ2-4; TRBD1 agrees at 7 bases. The V and J ends lost 5 bases and 1 base, in that order; junction bases with no gene match: 8. Germline values: CDR1 SGHVS, CDR2 FQNEAQ. The CDR3 contains 16 residues. The CDR3, as DNA: TGTGCCAGCAGCCCCAGCGACAGGGCTGCCAAAAACATTCAGTACTTC. Translation: CASSPSDRAAKNIQYF.

CDR3 region: CASSSQGNSNQPQHF. Here the CDR3 DNA reads TGTGCCAGCAGCTCTCAGGGGAACAGCAATCAGCCCCAGCATTTT. This chain connects TRBV7-9 to TRBJ1-5, with D possibly matching TRBD1 (6 bases). The CDR3 covers 15 residues. V was cut by 4 bases and J by 1 base, with 11 bases left in between. The germline V gene encodes CDR1 SEHNR and CDR2 FQNEAQ (reference sequence).

The chain links TRBV2 to TRBJ2-5, with D maybe TRBD2 (6 bases). The last part of the DNA fits TRBJ2-7 better; the J call may be wrong. CDR3 length equals 15 residues. The germline gives CDR1 SNHLY, CDR2 FYNNEI. As DNA, the CDR3 is TGTGCCAGCAGCGACCCGGTTGGCGGGACCTACGAGCAGTACTTC. It translates to CASSDPVGGTYEQYF.

The chain employs TRBV10-3 and TRBJ2-7; 8 nucleotides match TRBD2. The CDR3 totals 14 residues. The junction had 7 bases not matched to a gene; V was cut back by 4 bases and J by 5 bases. Germline values: CDR1 ENHRY, CDR2 SYGVKD. The CDR3 protein is CAISVIAGSDEQYF. For the CDR3, the DNA is TGTGCCATCAGTGTCATAGCGGGGTCGGACGAGCAGTACTTC.

The chain carries TRBV4-1 and TRBJ1-1, with a tentative D call TRBD1 (6 bases). Trimming shortened V by 1 base and J by 0 bases, and 12 bases separated the two germline ends. The germline CDR1 and CDR2 sequences are MGHRA and YSYEKL. The CDR3 spans 16 residues. The DNA for the CDR3 is TGCGCCAGCAGCCAAGTCGGTGGACAGTTGAACACTGAAGCTTTCTTT. It is translated as CASSQVGGQLNTEAFF.

This clone appeared once. V is TRBV7-9 and J is TRBJ2-7; TRBD2 matches 7 bases. J was trimmed by 5 bases and V by 5 bases; bases with no gene match: 9. This CDR3 contains 14 residues. Germline CDR1 reads SEHNR; CDR2 reads FQNEAQ (reference sequence). The CDR3 bases are TGTGCCAGCAGCCTGTCCGGGAGGCCCCACGAGCAGTACTTC. Protein product: CASSLSGRPHEQYF.

The table lists this clone with a count of one. The rearrangement links TRBV25-1 to TRBJ1-2; TRBD1 is a possible D gene (6 bases). Trimming cost V 2 bases and J 7 bases, with 14 bases left between them. CDR1 MGHDK and CDR2 SYGVNS come from the germline V gene. This CDR3 spans 14 amino acids. CDR3 amino acids: CASSEGGRVSGYTF. The CDR3 nucleotides read TGTGCCAGCAGTGAAGGGGGCCGAGTGTCTGGCTACACCTTC.

The V and J genes are TRBV27 and TRBJ1-2; D is possibly TRBD1 (6 bases). The V gene's germline CDR1 is MNHEY and CDR2 SMNVEV (reference sequence). The CDR3 is 13 amino acids. The V and J ends lost 8 bases and 4 bases respectively, with 14 bases between them. CDR3 DNA sequence: TGTGCCAGCGGGGCGGGGGGGGCCTATGGCTACACCTTC. Its translation: CASGAGGAYGYTF.

The chain is built from TRBV6-5 and TRBJ1-2; a weak D match, TRBD1 (5 bases). The V gene's germline CDR1 is MNHEY and CDR2 SVGAGI. This CDR3 has 16 residues. Between the trimmed V and J ends, which lost 2 bases and 5 bases, there was a span of 18 bases. The CDR3: CASSYGAAAPLYGYTF. CDR3 sequence (DNA): TGTGCCAGCAGTTACGGGGCAGCAGCTCCCCTTTATGGCTACACCTTC.

This sequence joins TRBV7-2 and TRBJ1-5; TRBD1 matches 7 bases. Germline trimming cut 6 bases from V and 2 bases from J; bases unmatched to any gene: 4. The CDR3 spans 14 residues. CDR1 is SGHTA, CDR2 FQGNSA, per germline. CDR3 sequence: CASRPTGGNQPQHF. CDR3 in DNA: TGTGCCAGCAGGCCTACAGGGGGCAATCAGCCCCAGCATTTT.

This sequence joins TRBV30 and TRBJ1-1; no clear D gene. The CDR3 is 13 residues long. With 0 bases removed from V and 3 bases from J, the gap between germline ends came to 8 bases. The germline V gene encodes CDR1 GTSNPN and CDR2 SVGIG (reference sequence). The CDR3 DNA follows: TGTGCCTGGAGTGTGATGCCGGACACTGAAGCTTTCTTT. Translated, it gives CAWSVMPDTEAFF.

This CDR3 reads CASSSKGGNTEAFF. The DNA of the CDR3 is TGTGCCAGCAGCAGTAAAGGGGGGAACACTGAAGCTTTCTTT. The rearrangement links TRBV6-5 to TRBJ1-1, with D possibly TRBD1 on 6 matching bases. CDR1 is MNHEY and CDR2 is SVGAGI in the germline V gene. Trimming removed 6 bases from V and 1 base from J, with 12 bases in between. There are 14 residues in the CDR3.

The sample holds a few counts of this clone. The chain is built from TRBV27 and TRBJ1-1; D possibly corresponds to TRBD1 (5 bases). This CDR3 has 14 amino acids. V dropped 3 bases and J dropped 0 bases, with 8 bases sitting between them. Germline V gene data show CDR1 as MNHEY and CDR2 as SMNVEV (reference sequence). CDR3 nucleotides: TGTGCCAGCAGTTTTAGACAGATGAACACTGAAGCTTTCTTT. Translation: CASSFRQMNTEAFF.

The chain carries TRBV18 and TRBJ1-1, with 8 bases aligning to TRBD1. CDR1 is KGHSH, CDR2 LQKENI, per germline. The CDR3 runs to 14 residues. The junction had 5 bases not matched to a gene; V was cut back by 2 bases and J by 6 bases. CDR3 region: CASSPDRGGSEAFF. The CDR3 DNA sequence: TGTGCCAGCTCACCAGACAGGGGCGGGTCTGAAGCTTTCTTT.

The chain couples TRBV25-1 to TRBJ1-1; D possibly corresponds to TRBD1 (6 bases). Germline V gene sequence: CDR1 MGHDK, CDR2 SYGVNS. This CDR3 has 13 residues. The germline V and J ends were trimmed by 5 bases and 6 bases, with 13 bases remaining between them. CDR3 loop: CASSPTGSAEAFF. The CDR3 DNA sequence: TGTGCCAGCAGTCCTACAGGGTCCGCTGAAGCTTTCTTT.

V usage is TRBV6-5 and J usage is TRBJ1-5; 8 nucleotides line up with TRBD1. Looked up from germline, CDR1 is MNHEY and CDR2 is SVGAGI. V trimming: 6 bases; J trimming: 5 bases; junction bases outside the gene matches: 6. The CDR3 runs 14 residues. The CDR3, as DNA: TGTGCCAGCAGCCCCGACAGGGGTGATCAGCCCCAGCATTTT. This sequence encodes CASSPDRGDQPQHF.

This chain connects TRBV14 to TRBJ1-1; TRBD1 might be the D (6 bases). Germline CDR1 SGHDN, CDR2 FVKESK. Trimming pared 0 bases from V and 6 bases from J, leaving 11 bases between. The CDR3 contains 14 residues. The DNA of the CDR3 is TGTGCCAGCAGCCAAGAGGCAGGGGACGCTGAAGCTTTCTTT. This codes for CASSQEAGDAEAFF.

The J gene is TRBJ2-7, the V gene TRBV6-5, with 9 bases aligning to TRBD1. The CDR3 covers 14 residues. The V gene's germline CDR1 is MNHEY and CDR2 SVGAGI. V lost 2 bases to trimming and J lost 5 bases; unmatched junction nucleotides: 4. As DNA, the CDR3 is TGTGCCAGCAGTTACGGGGACAGGGTTGACGAGCAGTACTTC. Translated, it gives CASSYGDRVDEQYF.

The CDR3 region has the DNA TGTGCCACCCTGGGAGCGGGAACCGGGGAGCTGTTTTTT. Amino acid sequence: CATLGAGTGELFF. This chain joins TRBV6-5 and TRBJ2-2; 7 positions agree with TRBD2. This CDR3 is built from 13 residues. In germline, CDR1 is MNHEY, CDR2 SVGAGI. V shed 10 bases, J shed 5 bases, and the junction held 7 bases outside the gene matches.

The rearrangement joins TRBV28 to TRBJ2-1; 7 bases map to TRBD2. Trimming took 3 bases from V and 3 from J; bases not matched to a gene: 8. CDR1 and CDR2 (germline): MDHEN, SYDVKM. The length of the CDR3 is 16 residues. The CDR3, as DNA: TGTGCCAGCAGTTTTCCCTACCTAGCGGACTACAATGAGCAGTTCTTC. Protein: CASSFPYLADYNEQFF.

The chain uses TRBV7-8 and TRBJ1-5; 8 bases align to TRBD1. V lost 5 bases, J lost 8 bases, and 11 bases stayed unmatched. Germline V lookup: CDR1 SGHVS, CDR2 FQNEAQ. This CDR3 has 15 amino acids. CDR3 in DNA: TGTGCCAGCAGCACACAGGGGGACAGCACAAAGCCCCAGCATTTT. Translating it yields CASSTQGDSTKPQHF. The variable domain in full, completed from reference TRBV7-8 and TRBJ1-5, reads GAGVSQSPRYKVAKRGQDVALRCDPISGHVSLFWYQQALGQGPEFLTYFQNEAQLDKSGLPSDRFFAERPEGSVSTLKIQRTQQEDSAVYLCASSTQGDSTKPQHFGDGTRLSIL.